The 24 T cell receptor beta chains below were found in one sample sequenced in a study of T cells expressing NK-cell markers (dated by TCRdb to 2018 to 2021). Library construction relied on 5' RACE. The reads were generated on an Illumina HiSeq 2000. Following TCRdb reprocessing, every CDR3 protein sequence forms one entry, and DNA is not provided. The sample table on file contains roughly 350,000 distinct CDR3 sequences. The ten most abundant clones make up around 5.2% of the sample. Specimen: blood T cells: a sorted CD56 or NKG2C T cell subset, CD4+ or CD8+ T cells, or bulk PBMC T cells (not recorded which). The receptors were sampled from a man aged 18 to 70 in good health.

The V call is TRBV11-2, the J call TRBJ2-1; the D call of TRBD1 rests on TCRdb alone, since no DNA is present to check it. CDR3 length equals 15 residues. Germline CDR1 reads SGHAT; CDR2 reads FQNNGV. CDR3 amino acids: CASSLAGPQSNEQFF.

This chain joins TRBV6-2 or TRBV6-3 and TRBJ2-2. The CDR3 loop spans 14 amino acids. Germline V gene data show CDR1 as MNHEY and CDR2 as SVGEGT. CDR3 residues: CASSLFRVSGELFF.

The genes are TRBV7-2 and TRBJ2-2; without DNA, the TCRdb call of TRBD1 cannot be checked. Germline V gene lookup returns CDR1 SGHTA and CDR2 FQGNSA. CDR3 length: 16 residues. The CDR3 here is CASSQIRGPNTGELFF.

This rearrangement joins TRBV29-1 to TRBJ2-1; TCRdb's D gene call, TRBD1, goes unchecked for lack of DNA. Germline V gene data show CDR1 as SQVTM and CDR2 as ANQGSEA. The length of the CDR3 is 12 residues. The chain's CDR3 is CSVSTGLNEQFF.

The gene calls are TRBV5-1 and TRBJ1-4; the D call from TCRdb, TRBD1, cannot be confirmed without DNA. The CDR3 sequence is 16 residues long. The germline V gene has CDR1 SGHRS and CDR2 YFSETQ. The CDR3: CASSLGQGAPGEKLFF.

The rearrangement uses TRBV29-1 and TRBJ1-2; TCRdb lists TRBD1, though no DNA is available to test this call. The CDR3 runs 11 residues. CDR1 is SQVTM and CDR2 is ANQGSEA in the germline V gene. The CDR3 loop reads CSGGGDYGYTF.

The rearrangement joins TRBV6-1 to TRBJ2-1; TCRdb's D call, TRBD2, is unchecked because there is no DNA. This CDR3 has 16 amino acids. Germline loops: CDR1 MNHNS, CDR2 SASEGT. CDR3 in amino acids: CASSDRLAGGSNEQFF.

The chain combines TRBV5-1 with TRBJ1-3; absent DNA, TCRdb's TRBD1 call cannot be checked. The germline gives CDR1 SGHRS, CDR2 YFSETQ. CDR3 size: 16 residues. This CDR3 reads CASSTDIRGSGNTIYF.

This clonotype counts as medium-sized by frequency. The chain combines TRBV5-1 with TRBJ2-7; no DNA is available, so the TRBD1 call from TCRdb remains unchecked. Germline values: CDR1 SGHRS, CDR2 YFSETQ. The CDR3 loop spans 13 amino acids. The CDR3 region is CASSGQGTYEQYF.

This chain links TRBV7-8 with TRBJ1-5. Germline V CDR1 and CDR2: SGHVS, FQNEAQ. CDR3 length: 15 amino acids. The CDR3 reads CASSSGDLRNQPQHF.

This chain connects TRBV20-1 to TRBJ1-2. This CDR3 is built from 15 residues. From germline, CDR1 is DFQATT and CDR2 SNEGSKA (reference sequence). This CDR3 is CSASQTQQGPYGYTF.

The V and J genes are TRBV7-9 and TRBJ2-5; without DNA, the TCRdb call of TRBD1 cannot be checked. This CDR3 has 15 residues. From germline, CDR1 is SEHNR and CDR2 FQNEAQ (reference sequence). CDR3 sequence: CASSSIYRGLETQYF.

The chain uses TRBV29-1 and TRBJ1-1; with no DNA, the TCRdb D assignment of TRBD1 cannot be verified. Germline V CDR1 and CDR2: SQVTM, ANQGSEA. This CDR3 has 13 residues. The CDR3 loop reads CSVETDRAGEAFF.

The V call is TRBV10-3, the J call TRBJ2-5; TCRdb's D call of TRBD1 is untestable without DNA. This CDR3 is built from 13 residues. The V gene's germline CDR1 is ENHRY and CDR2 SYGVKD. The CDR3 here is CAIGGQVQETQYF.

The rearrangement links TRBV20-1 to TRBJ2-7; the D call of TRBD1 rests on TCRdb alone, since no DNA is present to check it. Germline V gives CDR1 DFQATT, CDR2 SNEGSKA (reference sequence). CDR3 length equals 12 residues. CDR3 residues: CSAKRGFREQYF.

J is TRBJ2-5 and V is TRBV12-3 or TRBV12-4; as DNA is missing, the TRBD1 call by TCRdb cannot be tested. The CDR3 contains 14 residues. CDR3 loop: CASSLSRGQETQYF.

V usage is TRBV3-1 and J usage is TRBJ1-2; no DNA is available, so the TRBD1 call from TCRdb remains unchecked. The CDR3 spans 13 residues. CDR1 and CDR2 (germline): LGHDT, YNNKEL (reference sequence). The CDR3 region is CASSRQGARGYTF.

The chain uses TRBV5-4 and TRBJ2-2. The V gene's germline CDR1 is SGHNT and CDR2 YYREEE (reference sequence). This CDR3 is built from 15 residues. The CDR3 sequence: CASSQRGGNTGELFF. The complete variable domain, with remaining parts taken from reference TRBV5-4 and TRBJ2-2, reads ETGVTQSPTHLIKTRGQQVTLRCSSQSGHNTVSWYQQALGQGPQFIFQYYREEENGRGNFPPRFSGLQFPNYSSELNVNALELDDSALYLCASSQRGGNTGELFFGEGSRLTVL.

J is TRBJ2-1 and V is TRBV14; TCRdb returns TRBD1, unconfirmable since there is no DNA. The CDR3 is made up of 15 amino acids. Germline values: CDR1 SGHDN, CDR2 FVKESK. This CDR3 reads CASSRETNGRGEQFF.

This chain joins TRBV20-1 and TRBJ1-1; TCRdb selects TRBD1, and the lack of DNA leaves this call unchecked. The CDR3 is made up of 17 amino acids. CDR1 DFQATT and CDR2 SNEGSKA come from the germline V gene (reference sequence). The CDR3 here is CSARQQGRISLNTEAFF.

The rearrangement uses TRBV20-1 and TRBJ2-1; the TRBD1 assignment by TCRdb is unverifiable without DNA. Germline V gene data show CDR1 as DFQATT and CDR2 as SNEGSKA (reference sequence). The CDR3 length is 14 residues. The CDR3 protein is CSARPSLVVDEQFF.

This chain joins TRBV6-1 and TRBJ2-1; the D gene TCRdb calls, TRBD1, cannot be checked with no DNA. CDR1 and CDR2 (germline): MNHNS, SASEGT. The CDR3 covers 14 residues. CDR3 region: CASSIGGGMGEQFF.

The CDR3 here is CASSLDWYQETQYF. This chain joins TRBV12-3 or TRBV12-4 and TRBJ2-5. This CDR3 has 14 residues.

J is TRBJ1-5 and V is TRBV4-2; TCRdb designates TRBD1, a call that cannot be tested without DNA. CDR1 and CDR2 (germline): LGHNA, YNFKEQ. The CDR3 spans 15 residues. The CDR3 spells CASSHDGQSGQPQHF.